This entry lists 27 T cell receptor beta chains sequenced from one sample in a study of CD8 T cells in ankylosing spondylitis. TCRdb re-called the 5' RACE reads through MiXCR, storing one row per CDR3 protein. The data show 300,000 to 400,000 distinct CDR3 sequences, roughly 14% seen once. The sample was blood, either unsorted or a sorted T cell fraction (not recorded which). Every receptor here comes from a male donor with ankylosing spondylitis or in good health (not recorded which).

The chain has TRBV18 and TRBJ2-1, with a possible D match to TRBD2 (5 bases). Germline loops: CDR1 KGHSH, CDR2 LQKENI. The CDR3 has 12 amino acids. Trimming pared 5 bases from V and 10 bases from J, leaving 12 bases between. In DNA, the CDR3 is TGTGCCAGCTCATCGTCTAGGGAGGAGCAGTTCTTC. This sequence encodes CASSSSREEQFF.

This chain links TRBV9 with TRBJ1-1; D call uncertain. The CDR3 spans 15 residues. Per germline, CDR1 SGDLS and CDR2 YYNGEE. Trimming removed 0 bases from V and 1 base from J, with 10 bases in between. The CDR3 is CASSVGGSQNTEAFF. DNA of the CDR3: TGTGCCAGCAGCGTAGGAGGTTCCCAGAACACTGAAGCTTTCTTT.

The chain recombines TRBV5-5 with TRBJ2-5; D is ambiguous. Germline V CDR1 and CDR2: SGHKS, YYEKEE (reference sequence). The CDR3 length is 13 residues. Trimming cost V 7 bases and J 5 bases, with 15 bases left between them. The CDR3 nucleotides read TGTGCCAGCGCATCGGGCGCGGAGGAGACCCAGTACTTC. Protein sequence: CASASGAEETQYF.

This clonotype was seen only once. A clone one base away is much larger, so this may be a read error. This chain joins TRBV5-1 and TRBJ1-5, with a weak D call TRBD1 (6 bases). CDR3 length: 15 amino acids. Per the germline V gene, CDR1 is SGHRS and CDR2 is YFSETQ. CDR3 sequence: CASSFEGQRNHPQHF. The CDR3 DNA reads TGCGCCAGCAGCTTTGAGGGACAACGCAATCACCCCCAGCATTTT.

This chain uses TRBV7-9 with TRBJ2-7, with TRBD1 matching over 8 bases. The germline V gene has CDR1 SEHNR and CDR2 FQNEAQ (reference sequence). The CDR3 spans 12 residues. V was pared by 2 bases and J by 8 bases, with 2 bases of the junction left unmatched. The CDR3 region has the DNA TGTGCCAGCAGCTTATCAGGGGGCCAGCAGTACTTC. Protein product: CASSLSGGQQYF.

The sample holds a few counts of this clonotype. This chain connects TRBV6-5 to TRBJ2-3; tentative D call: TRBD2 (6 bases). CDR1 and CDR2 (germline): MNHEY, SVGAGI. V gave up 7 bases and J gave up 1 base, with 15 bases separating them. There are 15 residues in the CDR3. The CDR3 region is CASISGYDRTDTQYF. The CDR3 nucleotides read TGTGCCAGCATTAGCGGATACGACCGCACAGATACGCAGTATTTT.

A single count supports this clonotype. This chain uses TRBV14 with TRBJ2-7, with 8 positions matching TRBD2. From germline, CDR1 is SGHDN and CDR2 FVKESK. The CDR3 sequence is 14 residues long. V was clipped by 4 bases and J by 6 bases; unmatched bases: 8. The CDR3 loop is CASSLIAGQVEQYF. In nucleotides, the CDR3 is TGTGCCAGCAGCCTTATAGCGGGGCAGGTCGAGCAGTACTTC.

This clonotype was observed a few times. This chain joins TRBV18 and TRBJ2-1; 10 bases agree with TRBD2. Trimming took 1 base from V and 5 from J; bases not matched to a gene: 5. Per germline, CDR1 KGHSH and CDR2 LQKENI. The CDR3 covers 16 residues. The CDR3 loop reads CASSPRGLAENNEQFF. The CDR3 nucleotides read TGTGCCAGCTCACCACGAGGACTAGCGGAAAACAATGAGCAGTTCTTC.

The rearrangement joins TRBV3-1 to TRBJ1-5; D is perhaps TRBD1 (5 bases). The CDR3 contains 15 residues. In germline, CDR1 is LGHDT, CDR2 YNNKEL (reference sequence). Trimming cost V 1 base and J 3 bases, with 10 bases left between them. CDR3 DNA sequence: TGTGCCAGCAGCCAAGGGCGGGGGGACAATCAGCCCCAGCATTTT. Protein sequence: CASSQGRGDNQPQHF.

The V call is TRBV12-3 or TRBV12-4, the J call TRBJ1-1; the match to TRBD1 covers 11 bases. V dropped 5 bases and J dropped 11; count of bases not matched to a gene: 7. This CDR3 is 13 amino acids long. CDR3 DNA sequence: TGTGCCAGCAGTCGATGGGACAGGGGGTCCGCTTTCTTT. Protein product: CASSRWDRGSAFF.

The rearrangement links TRBV7-2 to TRBJ2-3, with D unresolved. The germline V and J ends were trimmed by 2 bases and 5 bases, with 5 bases remaining between them. CDR1 is SGHTA, CDR2 FQGNSA, per germline. CDR3 size: 12 residues. This CDR3 is CASSLSLDTQYF. CDR3 DNA: TGTGCCAGCAGCTTAAGTCTAGATACGCAGTATTTT.

The table lists this clonotype with a few counts. The chain couples TRBV12-3 or TRBV12-4 to TRBJ2-1; the D gene could be TRBD1 or TRBD2 (6 bases each). The CDR3 runs 14 residues. V dropped 7 bases and J dropped 8 bases, with 18 bases sitting between them. The CDR3 loop is CASTFSGGWDEQFF. Written as DNA, the CDR3 is TGTGCCAGCACATTCTCCGGGGGCTGGGATGAGCAGTTCTTC.

In its sample, this clonotype was seen many times. The chain combines TRBV12-3 or TRBV12-4 with TRBJ2-1, with D tentatively TRBD1 or TRBD2 (5 bases each). The CDR3 is 13 residues long. Between the trimmed V and J ends, which lost 3 bases and 9 bases, there was a span of 12 bases. CDR3 in DNA: TGTGCCAGCAGTTTCATGGGGGAAGGTGAGCAGTTCTTC. Translating it yields CASSFMGEGEQFF.

This clonotype has more than one count but fewer than ten. This chain joins TRBV4-1 and TRBJ1-2; 7 bases map to TRBD1. Germline lookup yields CDR1 MGHRA and CDR2 YSYEKL. V trimming: 2 bases; J trimming: 4 bases; junction bases outside the gene matches: 13. This CDR3 has 17 residues. The CDR3 DNA reads as TGCGCCAGCAGCCAATTGCTTGGGGCAGGGGGTAGCTATGGCTACACCTTC. Translation gives CASSQLLGAGGSYGYTF.

This clonotype came up a few times. The chain carries TRBV7-2 and TRBJ2-1, with 10 positions matching TRBD2. The CDR3 is 16 residues long. J gave up 4 bases and V 0 bases, and 3 bases lay outside the gene matches. Germline-derived CDR1 and CDR2 are SGHTA and FQGNSA. The CDR3 DNA is TGTGCCAGCAGCTTAGCAGGACTAGCGGTTTACAATGAGCAGTTCTTC. As protein: CASSLAGLAVYNEQFF.

There are many counts of this clonotype. The rearrangement uses TRBV7-2 and TRBJ2-1, with unresolved D. The germline V and J ends were trimmed by 3 bases and 10 bases, with 7 bases remaining between them. The CDR3 extends over 11 amino acids. The germline gives CDR1 SGHTA, CDR2 FQGNSA. CDR3 sequence (DNA): TGTGCCAGCAGCTTGGCTCGGGAGCAGTTCTTC. Its protein is CASSLAREQFF.

J is TRBJ2-7 and V is TRBV21-1; the D segment call TRBD1 is taken from the table without a DNA check. TRBV21-1 is a pseudogene segment. This CDR3 spans 14 amino acids. This chain's CDR3 is CASSKRQGFLEQYF. In DNA, the CDR3 is TGTGCCAGCAGCAAAAGACAGGGGTTCTTGGAGCAGTACTTC.

With respect to this clonotype: A single base separates this from a much larger clone, so it may be a read error. This sequence joins TRBV12-3 or TRBV12-4 and TRBJ2-4; weak D call: TRBD2 (6 bases). This CDR3 contains 17 residues. This CDR3 reads CAISLVLASRPGDIQYF. The CDR3 DNA sequence: TGTGCCATCAGTTTAGTGCTAGCTTCCCGGCCGGGGGACATTCAGTACTTC.

This clonotype came up a few times. The V call is TRBV6-5, the J call TRBJ1-2; 8 bases line up with TRBD1. Germline V gene lookup returns CDR1 MNHEY and CDR2 SVGAGI. J gave up 1 base and V 4 bases, and 5 bases lay outside the gene matches. This CDR3 is 15 amino acids long. This CDR3 reads CASSSGTGRNYGYTF. In nucleotides, the CDR3 is TGTGCCAGCAGTTCTGGGACAGGCCGTAACTATGGCTACACCTTC.

The CDR3 sequence is CASSFPGRAPDTQYF. CDR3 DNA: TGTGCCAGCAGCTTCCCCGGGAGGGCCCCCGATACGCAGTATTTT. The V and J genes are TRBV7-8 and TRBJ2-3, with 8 bases fitting TRBD2. The V gene end was trimmed by 3 bases and the J gene end by 6 bases; junction bases not matched to a gene: 8. The CDR3 sequence is 15 residues long. CDR1 SGHVS and CDR2 FQNEAQ come from the germline V gene. Together with reference TRBV7-8 and TRBJ2-3, the CDR3 gives the full variable domain: GAGVSQSPRYKVAKRGQDVALRCDPISGHVSLFWYQQALGQGPEFLTYFQNEAQLDKSGLPSDRFFAERPEGSVSTLKIQRTQQEDSAVYLCASSFPGRAPDTQYFGPGTRLTVL.

This clonotype has ten or more counts. The chain links TRBV6-4 to TRBJ1-1, with D uncertain. The germline CDR1 and CDR2 sequences are MRHNA and SNTAGT. The CDR3 length is 14 residues. V was pared by 4 bases and J by 1 base, with 10 bases between. The CDR3 coding sequence is TGTGCCAGCAGTGCCAGCCCGGGGAACACTGAAGCTTTCTTT. It translates to CASSASPGNTEAFF.

The genes are TRBV20-1 and TRBJ2-1, with D unclear. Germline-derived CDR1 and CDR2 are DFQATT and SNEGSKA (reference sequence). V lost 6 bases, J lost 4 bases, and 16 bases lay in between. The CDR3 spans 14 residues. CDR3 in DNA: TGCAGTGCCATCCTGACCACTTGGTACAATGAGCAGTTCTTC. Its translation: CSAILTTWYNEQFF.

V is TRBV6-2 or TRBV6-3 and J is TRBJ2-2; 13 nucleotides align to TRBD2. The CDR3 has 20 amino acids. V was pared by 4 bases and J by 7 bases, with 18 bases of the junction left unmatched. The germline V gene has CDR1 MNHEY and CDR2 SVGEGT. This chain's CDR3 is CASSSQLISGTSGIVGELFF. The CDR3 DNA follows: TGTGCCAGCAGTTCCCAATTAATTTCCGGGACTAGCGGGATTGTCGGGGAGCTGTTTTTT.

There are a few counts of this clonotype. The chain uses TRBV4-1 and TRBJ2-5; the D call may be TRBD1 or TRBD2 (5 bases each). Per the germline V gene, CDR1 is MGHRA and CDR2 is YSYEKL. This CDR3 spans 13 amino acids. The V gene lost 4 bases and the J gene lost 5 bases, with 11 bases spanning the gap. CDR3: CASSPEGMETQYF. Written as DNA, the CDR3 is TGCGCCAGCAGCCCCGAGGGGATGGAGACCCAGTACTTC.

Only a few counts were recorded for this clonotype. The gene calls are TRBV10-3 and TRBJ2-2, with D perhaps matching TRBD2 (5 bases). This CDR3 is 15 amino acids long. Germline CDR1 and CDR2: ENHRY and SYGVKD. The ends were cut back, 6 bases at V and 1 base at J, with 12 bases in the middle. The chain's CDR3 is CAISVAGGNTGELFF. The DNA of the CDR3 is TGTGCCATCAGCGTAGCCGGAGGGAACACCGGGGAGCTGTTTTTT.

This clonotype was detected a few times. This rearrangement joins TRBV5-1 to TRBJ2-7, with a weak D call TRBD1 (6 bases). Germline assignment: CDR1 SGHRS and CDR2 YFSETQ. The length of the CDR3 is 15 residues. V lost 4 bases and J 0 bases, leaving 14 bases between the germline ends. The CDR3 spells CASSEGVTASYEQYF. The CDR3 DNA follows: TGCGCCAGCAGCGAGGGGGTTACAGCCTCCTACGAGCAGTACTTC.

There are a few counts of this clonotype. This chain joins TRBV12-3 or TRBV12-4 and TRBJ2-2; 9 bases are shared with TRBD2. V lost 5 bases and J lost 0; bases outside the gene matches: 7. The CDR3 is 17 amino acids. The CDR3 nucleotides are TGTGCCAGCAGTCGACTAGCGGAGATAGCGAACACCGGGGAGCTGTTTTTT. Translation: CASSRLAEIANTGELFF.